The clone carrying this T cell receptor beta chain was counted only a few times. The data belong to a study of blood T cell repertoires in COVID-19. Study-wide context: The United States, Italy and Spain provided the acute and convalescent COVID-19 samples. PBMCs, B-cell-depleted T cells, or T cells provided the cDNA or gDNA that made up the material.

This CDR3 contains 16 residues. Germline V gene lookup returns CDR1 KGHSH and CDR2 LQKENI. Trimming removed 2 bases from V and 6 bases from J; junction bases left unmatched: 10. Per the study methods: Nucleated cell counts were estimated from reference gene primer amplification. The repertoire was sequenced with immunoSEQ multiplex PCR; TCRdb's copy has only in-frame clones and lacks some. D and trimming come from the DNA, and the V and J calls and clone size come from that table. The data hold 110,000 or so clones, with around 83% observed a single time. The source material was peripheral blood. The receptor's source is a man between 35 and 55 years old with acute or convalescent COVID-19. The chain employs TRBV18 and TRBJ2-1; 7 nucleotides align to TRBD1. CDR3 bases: TGTGCCAGCTCACCAGTTTTGGTACAGGGGAGCAATGAGCAGTTCTTC. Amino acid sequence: CASSPVLVQGSNEQFF.